This note documents a single TCR beta chain sequence. The clone's antigen remains unknown. Per-base qualities were not stored, and no clone one base away is much larger. The data derive from a study of blood T cells in healthy people across ages (dated by TCRdb to 2015 to 2017). At the level of the whole study: In model experiments, roughly one uniquely barcoded TCR beta cDNA molecule per two T cells was captured by template switching. To track age-related changes in TCR beta repertoire diversity, the study relied on deep sequencing normalized with unique cDNA molecular identifiers. The donors were split into four age groups: young (average 16 years), middle-aged (nearly 40), aged (roughly 65) and long-lived (over 80). To avoid experimental bias, donors of different ages were randomly spread across the sequencing lanes. The study analyzed two additional independent replicas of 1 million unique cDNA reads from the same blood draw for two donors, one aged 18 to 29 and one aged 80 or older.

General study outcomes and caveats: As age increased, observed TCR beta diversity per million T cells dropped in a roughly linear way, and a significant reduction was already evident by age around 41. Because donor CMV infection status was unknown, age-related changes in expanded clonotypes were potentially confounded. Compared with the aged group, the long-lived group had more naive CD4+ T cells, fewer expanded clones and increased TCR diversity, suggesting age selection. There was a strong correlation between observed TCR beta diversity and the percentage of naive T cells measured by flow cytometry. Because profiling used bulk unsorted PBMCs, naive and antigen-experienced compartments could not be compared conclusively. Total diversity estimates from one million sequenced T cells were considered lower bounds and underestimates.

The library was prepared using 5' RACE. The instrument was an Illumina HiSeq 2500. A second roughly 6 to 12 cycle PCR used a sample-barcoded 5' primer and a J-beta primer mix. A unique molecular identifier was introduced onto each TCR beta cDNA molecule by a template-switch 5' adaptor carrying 12 random nucleotides. Each sample yielded at least 3 million CDR3-containing paired-end reads. First-strand cDNA synthesis was performed from all RNA using the Mint cDNA synthesis kit, with priming by a TRBC-specific oligonucleotide. After uracil-DNA glycosylase treatment, a first 18-cycle PCR used universal primers M1SS and BC2_uni_R on all cDNA. As for how the authors treated the data: Each sample was normalized by randomly selecting 1 million high-quality reads, each carrying a distinct molecular identifier. Instead of being binned into consensus sequences, reads that shared molecular identifiers were thrown out. CDR3 identification, clonotype clustering and error correction used MiTCR with a Q25 quality threshold and the strictest error-elimination algorithm. A nonparametric unseen species model with Euler transformation was used to estimate lower-bound total TCR beta diversity. TCRdb passed the public sequencing reads through fastp at Q25 and MiXCR, retaining productive beta sequences. Identical CDR3 protein sequences are pooled into one entry, listed with their most common genes and DNA. TCRdb assigned the V and J calls; the authors' analysis was not used. The sample table contains around 710,000 distinct CDR3 sequences; only one count was recorded for around 40% of them. Approximately 22% of the sample is in the top ten clones.

The 39 donors, aged 6 to 90 years, were systemically healthy Caucasian individuals from Russia. Each donor gave 8 to 10 milliliters of peripheral blood, collected into EDTA-treated Vacutainer tubes. Ficoll-Paque density-gradient centrifugation was used to isolate PBMCs, with at least 7 million per sample. Total RNA was extracted from PBMCs with Trizol reagent, with at least 6 micrograms obtained per sample. The percentages of naive CD45RAhigh/CD27high T cells were determined by flow cytometry on a PBMC aliquot from every donor. Trimming takes 4 bases from V and 6 bases from J, and the germline ends sit 17 bases apart. Spanning cysteine to phenylalanine, the CDR3 consists of 14 amino acids. Only the CDR3 DNA stays, 42 bases, in frame from base 1. Per the germline V gene, SGHRS is the CDR1 and YFSETQ is the CDR2.

The chain links TRBV5-1 with TRBJ2-7; the D assignment is uncertain and may be TRBD1 or TRBD2, with 5 bases supporting each. Sequenced input: blood. This sequence was found in a woman aged 55-69 years in good health. The nucleotide sequence is TGCGCCAGCAGCCTACTAGGCCTTCAGGGCGAGCAGTACTTC. It codes for CASSLLGLQGEQYF. Supplemented by the reference TRBV5-1 and TRBJ2-7 proteins around the CDR3, the complete variable domain is KAGVTQTPRYLIKTRGQQVTLSCSPISGHRSVSWYQQTPGQGLQFLFEYFSETQRNKGNFPGRFSGRQFSNSRSEMNVSTLELGDSALYLCASSLLGLQGEQYFGPGTRLTVT.